What follows are 26 T cell receptor beta chains derived from one specimen sequenced in a study of identifying expanded T cells in peripheral blood. The assay was immunoSEQ multiplex PCR, and TCRdb's table has in-frame clones only and misses some. The repertoire holds tens of thousands of clones, with around 88% as singletons. Sequencing input: blood. The origin of the receptors is a person between 18 and 75 years old in good health.

This clone was observed once. This chain connects TRBV15 to TRBJ2-3, with no clear D. The CDR3 runs to 18 residues. Germline V gene sequence: CDR1 LNHNV, CDR2 YYDKDF (reference sequence). V shed 0 bases and J shed 0 bases, with 16 bases lying between them. The CDR3 coding sequence is TGTGCCACCAGCAGAGATAGGTTGGTCAGTCCTAGCACAGATACGCAGTATTTT. Translating it yields CATSRDRLVSPSTDTQYF. Supplemented by reference TRBV15 and TRBJ2-3, the full variable domain reads DAMVIQNPRYQVTQFGKPVTLSCSQTLNHNVMYWYQQKSSQAPKLLFHYYDKDFNNEADTPDNFQSRRPNTSFCFLDIRSPGLGDTAMYLCATSRDRLVSPSTDTQYFGPGTRLTVL.

This clone was counted between two and nine times. The chain employs TRBV11-3 and TRBJ2-3, with D perhaps matching TRBD2 (6 bases). Trimming stripped 0 bases from V and 4 bases from J, with 11 bases between. This CDR3 is built from 15 residues. The germline V gene encodes CDR1 SGHNT and CDR2 YENEEA. DNA for the CDR3: TGTGCCAGCAGCTTAGACGGGAGTATGTCAGATACGCAGTATTTT. This translates into CASSLDGSMSDTQYF. The complete variable domain, with remaining parts taken from reference TRBV11-3 and TRBJ2-3, reads EAGVVQSPRYKIIEKKQPVAFWCNPISGHNTLYWYLQNLGQGPELLIRYENEEAVDDSQLPKDRFSAERLKGVDSTLKIQPAELGDSAVYLCASSLDGSMSDTQYFGPGTRLTVL.

Worth noting for this clone: The sample contains more than one DNA sequence encoding this CDR3. The V call is TRBV30, the J call TRBJ2-7; 8 bases are a match to TRBD1. V trimming: 2 bases; J trimming: 2 bases; junction bases outside the gene matches: 8. CDR1 GTSNPN and CDR2 SVGIG come from the germline V gene (reference sequence). This CDR3 contains 15 residues. The CDR3 coding sequence is TGTGCCTGGAGTCATAAGAAACAGGGGGCCTACGAGCAGTACTTC. Residues: CAWSHKKQGAYEQYF.

The V and J genes are TRBV7-9 and TRBJ2-6; D gene ambiguous. CDR1 and CDR2 (germline): SEHNR, FQNEAQ (reference sequence). Deletions cut 0 bases from V and 0 bases from J, with 6 bases between. This CDR3 comprises 16 residues. The CDR3 DNA reads TGTGCCAGCAGCTTAGCGCGCCTCTCTGGGGCCAACGTCCTGACTTTC. It codes for CASSLARLSGANVLTF.

The rearrangement links TRBV5-1 to TRBJ1-1, with 12 positions matching TRBD1. Germline V gene sequence: CDR1 SGHRS, CDR2 YFSETQ. This CDR3 is built from 18 residues. V lost 4 bases, J lost 2 bases, and 12 bases stayed unmatched. The CDR3 sequence: CASSRSGTGGKGNTEAFF. DNA for the CDR3: TGCGCCAGCAGCAGGTCCGGGACAGGGGGCAAAGGAAACACTGAAGCTTTCTTT.

The genes are TRBV2 and TRBJ1-1, with D hard to call. In germline, CDR1 is SNHLY, CDR2 FYNNEI. The CDR3 contains 12 residues. Trimming removed 6 bases from V and 11 bases from J, with 16 bases in between. In DNA form, the CDR3 reads TGTGCCAGCAGAGATTCCAGTGAAGAGGCTTTCTTT. Translating gives CASRDSSEEAFF.

The V and J genes are TRBV2 and TRBJ2-7, with D maybe TRBD1 (10 bases). There are 20 residues in the CDR3. Germline-derived CDR1 and CDR2 are SNHLY and FYNNEI. V lost 3 bases and J lost 5, with 32 bases in between. The CDR3 bases are TGTGCCAGCAGTGAGATCGGGACAGGGGAGGTCGGGACTAGCCTCAACGAGCAGTACTTC. Residues: CASSEIGTGEVGTSLNEQYF.

V is TRBV5-1 and J is TRBJ2-1, with 9 positions matching TRBD1. The CDR3 runs to 15 residues. Germline CDR1 SGHRS, CDR2 YFSETQ. J was trimmed by 4 bases and V by 3 bases; bases with no gene match: 5. The CDR3 DNA reads as TGCGCCAGCAGCTCCCGGGACAGGGTTTACAATGAGCAGTTCTTC. Amino acid sequence: CASSSRDRVYNEQFF.

The chain recombines TRBV9 with TRBJ2-5, with TRBD2 as a possible D gene (6 bases). Germline V gene data show CDR1 as SGDLS and CDR2 as YYNGEE. The CDR3 length is 14 residues. V gave up 4 bases and J gave up 2 bases, with 12 bases separating them. CDR3 nucleotide sequence: TGTGCCAGCAGCTCCCGAGGACTACAAGAGACCCAGTACTTC. Its translation: CASSSRGLQETQYF.

V gene TRBV6-4 combines with J gene TRBJ2-7; 10 nucleotides match TRBD2. The CDR3 is 15 residues long. Germline CDR1 is MRHNA and CDR2 is SNTAGT. The V segment lost 6 bases and the J segment 4 bases; nucleotides outside the gene matches: 9. The CDR3 here is CASRERASGSYEQYF. The DNA of the CDR3 is TGTGCCAGCAGGGAGAGGGCTAGCGGGAGTTACGAGCAGTACTTC.

The chain employs TRBV15 and TRBJ2-3; 7 bases match TRBD2. V trimming: 1 base; J trimming: 2 bases; junction bases outside the gene matches: 6. CDR3 length equals 16 residues. CDR1 is LNHNV and CDR2 is YYDKDF in the germline V gene (reference sequence). CDR3 nucleotides: TGTGCCACCAGCAGAGTTCCCAGCGGGACCACAGATACGCAGTATTTT. This encodes CATSRVPSGTTDTQYF.

This clone was counted once. J is TRBJ1-5 and V is TRBV6-6; D unresolved. The CDR3 contains 16 residues. The germline CDR1 and CDR2 sequences are MNHNY and SVGAGI (reference sequence). Trimming cost V 5 bases and J 0 bases, with 14 bases left between them. The CDR3 reads CASSTHPGYSNQPQHF. CDR3 coding DNA: TGTGCCAGCAGTACGCATCCGGGATATAGCAATCAGCCCCAGCATTTT.

The chain combines TRBV2 with TRBJ2-4; D not resolved. Germline CDR1 SNHLY, CDR2 FYNNEI. V was clipped by 2 bases and J by 0 bases, with 11 bases between them. This CDR3 is built from 16 residues. CDR3 bases: TGTGCCAGCAGTGAAAGGGCAAGTATAGCCAAAAACATTCAGTACTTC. This gives the protein CASSERASIAKNIQYF.

The genes are TRBV28 and TRBJ2-3; 9 bases match TRBD2. Germline V gene data show CDR1 as MDHEN and CDR2 as SYDVKM. The V and J ends lost 5 bases and 1 base, in that order; junction bases with no gene match: 1. There are 14 residues in the CDR3. The CDR3, as DNA: TGTGCCAGCAGTGCGGGGGGGGGCACAGATACGCAGTATTTT. This encodes CASSAGGGTDTQYF.

The rearrangement joins TRBV6-4 to TRBJ2-6; D call uncertain. The germline V gene has CDR1 MRHNA and CDR2 SNTAGT. V dropped 2 bases and J dropped 0 bases, with 2 bases sitting between them. The CDR3 consists of 14 residues. CDR3 protein: CASSDLSGANVLTF. The CDR3 region has the DNA TGTGCCAGCAGTGACCTCTCTGGGGCCAACGTCCTGACTTTC.

The chain employs TRBV6-5 and TRBJ2-5; maybe TRBD2 (6 bases). V was clipped by 0 bases and J by 2 bases, with 10 bases between them. The CDR3 spans 15 residues. Germline CDR1 MNHEY, CDR2 SVGAGI. The chain's CDR3 is CASSYSGTHQETQYF. The CDR3, as DNA: TGTGCCAGCAGTTACTCCGGGACTCATCAAGAGACCCAGTACTTC.

This clone was seen a few times. This chain links TRBV27 with TRBJ1-1; a weak D match, TRBD1 (5 bases). The CDR3 extends over 14 amino acids. Trimming stripped 4 bases from V and 6 bases from J, with 15 bases between. Per germline, CDR1 MNHEY and CDR2 SMNVEV (reference sequence). CDR3 DNA: TGTGCCAGCAGTTATAGCAGGGTCGGACCTGAAGCTTTCTTT. This gives the protein CASSYSRVGPEAFF.

The chain links TRBV5-1 to TRBJ2-5; the match to TRBD2 covers 10 bases. CDR1 SGHRS and CDR2 YFSETQ come from the germline V gene. The CDR3 length is 14 residues. The trim removed 4 bases at V and 5 bases at J, leaving 5 bases unmatched. CDR3 in amino acids: CASSGVAGGETQYF. CDR3 in DNA: TGCGCCAGCAGCGGAGTAGCGGGAGGCGAGACCCAGTACTTC.

This sequence joins TRBV6-1 and TRBJ1-2; a weak D match, TRBD1 (5 bases). The CDR3 extends over 14 amino acids. Trimming pared 6 bases from V and 3 bases from J, leaving 14 bases between. Germline V gives CDR1 MNHNS, CDR2 SASEGT. CDR3 sequence (DNA): TGTGCCAGCAGCGACAGACCGGACTACTATGGCTACACCTTC. Protein product: CASSDRPDYYGYTF.

The V call is TRBV19, the J call TRBJ2-7; maybe TRBD1 (6 bases). V lost 3 bases and J 3 bases, leaving 12 bases between the germline ends. CDR3 length equals 14 residues. In germline, CDR1 is LNHDA, CDR2 SQIVND (reference sequence). The CDR3 loop is CASSMFEDSYEQYF. The DNA for the CDR3 is TGTGCCAGTAGTATGTTCGAGGACAGCTACGAGCAGTACTTC.

This chain joins TRBV29-1 and TRBJ2-7; D assignment may be TRBD1 or TRBD2 (5 bases each). This CDR3 is built from 15 residues. The germline CDR1 and CDR2 sequences are SQVTM and ANQGSEA. The ends were cut back, 0 bases at V and 5 bases at J, with 17 bases in the middle. The CDR3 coding sequence is TGCAGCGTTGAAGATTCGGAGGCAGGGCGCCACGAGCAGTACTTC. It specifies CSVEDSEAGRHEQYF.

This CDR3 reads CASSWGHSNQPQHF. The CDR3, as DNA: TGTGCCAGCAGTTGGGGCCATAGCAATCAGCCCCAGCATTTT. The J gene is TRBJ1-5, the V gene TRBV27; the D gene is possibly TRBD1 (5 bases). The CDR3 covers 14 residues. Germline assignment: CDR1 MNHEY and CDR2 SMNVEV (reference sequence). Trimming pared 4 bases from V and 0 bases from J, leaving 7 bases between.

The chain recombines TRBV18 with TRBJ1-4; possibly TRBD1 for D (6 bases). V shed 6 bases and J shed 2 bases, with 10 bases lying between them. Germline V CDR1 and CDR2: KGHSH, LQKENI. The CDR3 has 14 residues. The CDR3 sequence: CASSRGGTNEKLFF. In DNA, the CDR3 is TGTGCCAGCTCTCGAGGGGGGACTAATGAAAAACTGTTTTTT.

V and J are TRBV27 and TRBJ1-4, with a weak D call TRBD1 (6 bases). Germline V gene lookup returns CDR1 MNHEY and CDR2 SMNVEV (reference sequence). The CDR3 is made up of 14 amino acids. V was clipped by 6 bases and J by 8 bases, with 16 bases between them. CDR3 region: CASSDLGGAEKLFF. CDR3 DNA: TGTGCCAGCAGCGACCTGGGGGGGGCCGAAAAACTGTTTTTT.

This chain joins TRBV27 and TRBJ1-2; D call uncertain. CDR3 size: 15 residues. V was clipped by 8 bases and J by 10 bases, with 26 bases between them. CDR1 is MNHEY and CDR2 is SMNVEV in the germline V gene (reference sequence). The CDR3 here is CASGPITAQTIFYTF. CDR3 DNA: TGTGCCAGCGGCCCAATAACAGCCCAAACTATTTTCTACACCTTC.

The chain couples TRBV11-2 to TRBJ2-7, with TRBD1 matching 11 bases. Germline values: CDR1 SGHAT, CDR2 FQNNGV. V trimming: 4 bases; J trimming: 2 bases; junction bases outside the gene matches: 4. The CDR3 runs 15 residues. DNA for the CDR3: TGTGCCAGCAGCTATGGGACAGGGGGTCCCTACGAGCAGTACTTC. Translation: CASSYGTGGPYEQYF. The full variable domain, completed using reference TRBV11-2 and TRBJ2-7, is EAGVAQSPRYKIIEKRQSVAFWCNPISGHATLYWYQQILGQGPKLLIQFQNNGVVDDSQLPKDRFSAERLKGVDSTLKIQPAKLEDSAVYLCASSYGTGGPYEQYFGPGTRLTVT.